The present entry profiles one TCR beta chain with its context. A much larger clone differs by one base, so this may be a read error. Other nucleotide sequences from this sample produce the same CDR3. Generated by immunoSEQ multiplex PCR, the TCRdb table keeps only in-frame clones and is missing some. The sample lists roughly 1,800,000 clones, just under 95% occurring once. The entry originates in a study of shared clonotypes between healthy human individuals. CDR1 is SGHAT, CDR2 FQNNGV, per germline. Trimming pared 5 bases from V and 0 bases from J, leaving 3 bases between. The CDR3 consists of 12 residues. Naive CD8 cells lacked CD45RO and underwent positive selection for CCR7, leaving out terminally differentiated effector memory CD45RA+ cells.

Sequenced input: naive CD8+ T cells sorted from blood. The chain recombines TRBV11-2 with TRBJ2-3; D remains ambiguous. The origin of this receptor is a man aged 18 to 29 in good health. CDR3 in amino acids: CASSPSTDTQYF. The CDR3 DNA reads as TGTGCCAGCAGCCCAAGCACAGATACGCAGTATTTT.